A single sample is the source of the 21 T cell receptor beta chains below, sequenced in a study of T cell responses to AZD1222 COVID-19 vaccine (dated by TCRdb to about 2021). Library prep was done by the immunoSEQ multiplex PCR assay. The table was pulled from immuneACCESS by TCRdb, which kept in-frame rearrangements only. Such tables lose some clones; where checked, under half of the loss comes from unresolved V genes, and the rest has no known cause. The sample table records 100,000 to 150,000 clones; around 90% of these occur just once. The top ten clones comprise 4.4% of the sample. According to the study, the label for this sample's time point signals: baseline before first vaccination. Sequencing used peripheral blood, obtained on day 0 of AZD1222 vaccination. All receptors come from an adult in good health.

The chain uses TRBV12-3 or TRBV12-4 and TRBJ2-7; 9 positions match TRBD1. The CDR3 consists of 13 residues. Germline trimming cut 7 bases from V and 7 bases from J; bases unmatched to any gene: 8. CDR3 protein: CASIRQGEREQYF. In nucleotides, the CDR3 is TGTGCCAGCATTCGACAGGGGGAAAGGGAGCAGTACTTC.

This chain links TRBV11-2 with TRBJ2-6; unclear D gene. Germline V gives CDR1 SGHAT, CDR2 FQNNGV. With 0 bases removed from V and 4 bases from J, the gap between germline ends came to 10 bases. This CDR3 comprises 16 residues. Here the CDR3 DNA reads TGTGCCAGCAGCTTAGATCGGGCAGGAGGGGCCAACGTCCTGACTTTC. Protein sequence: CASSLDRAGGANVLTF.

This chain links TRBV7-8 with TRBJ2-2; the D gene is possibly TRBD2 (6 bases). Germline CDR1 is SGHVS and CDR2 is FQNEAQ. The V end was cut by 3 bases, the J end by 13 bases, with 12 bases between. The CDR3 spans 12 residues. CDR3 protein: CASSFSGKALFF. Here the CDR3 DNA reads TGTGCCAGCAGCTTTAGCGGAAAGGCGCTGTTTTTT.

The J gene is TRBJ2-1, the V gene TRBV10-3, with TRBD2 matching over 10 bases. This CDR3 region has 15 residues. The ends lost 3 bases at V and 9 bases at J; junction bases unmatched: 8. Germline V gene sequence: CDR1 ENHRY, CDR2 SYGVKD. The CDR3 DNA reads as TGTGCCATCAGTGACGGGAGCGGGAGGGATCTTGAGCAGTTCTTC. Amino acid sequence: CAISDGSGRDLEQFF.

This clone has just a few counts. The chain has TRBV19 and TRBJ2-2, with a possible D match to TRBD2 (7 bases). V lost 2 bases and J 4 bases, leaving 14 bases between the germline ends. The CDR3 totals 16 residues. Germline loops: CDR1 LNHDA, CDR2 SQIVND (reference sequence). The CDR3 is CASSIPPAGATGELFF. CDR3 DNA: TGTGCCAGTAGTATACCCCCGGCGGGGGCCACCGGGGAGCTGTTTTTT.

This chain connects TRBV5-1 to TRBJ2-2; 7 bases agree with TRBD2. The length of the CDR3 is 16 residues. The germline CDR1 and CDR2 sequences are SGHRS and YFSETQ. V was clipped by 2 bases and J by 2 bases; unmatched bases: 6. Written as DNA, the CDR3 is TGCGCCAGCAGCTTTGCTAGCGGAGCAAACACCGGGGAGCTGTTTTTT. It specifies CASSFASGANTGELFF.

This sequence joins TRBV11-2 and TRBJ2-7, with TRBD2 matching 7 bases. V shed 4 bases and J 0 bases; nucleotides not matched to a gene: 9. From germline, CDR1 is SGHAT and CDR2 FQNNGV. The CDR3 is 16 amino acids. The CDR3 is CASSSRPRGTSYEQYF. The CDR3 nucleotides are TGTGCCAGCAGCTCCCGACCGCGGGGGACCTCCTACGAGCAGTACTTC. Looking up the rest from reference TRBV11-2 and TRBJ2-7 gives the full variable domain: EAGVAQSPRYKIIEKRQSVAFWCNPISGHATLYWYQQILGQGPKLLIQFQNNGVVDDSQLPKDRFSAERLKGVDSTLKIQPAKLEDSAVYLCASSSRPRGTSYEQYFGPGTRLTVT.

For the CDR3, the DNA is TGTGCCAGCAGCCCGGGACAGGGTGTTGGTGAAGCTTTCTTT. The encoded protein is CASSPGQGVGEAFF. The rearrangement links TRBV7-9 to TRBJ1-1, with 9 bases lining up with TRBD1. This CDR3 contains 14 residues. V was pared by 5 bases and J by 7 bases, with 8 bases of the junction left unmatched. Germline-derived CDR1 and CDR2 are SEHNR and FQNEAQ (reference sequence). Full variable domain (outside the CDR3, taken from reference TRBV7-9 and TRBJ1-1): DTGVSQNPRHKITKRGQNVTFRCDPISEHNRLYWYRQTLGQGPEFLTYFQNEAQLEKSRLLSDRFSAERPKGSFSTLEIQRTEQGDSAMYLCASSPGQGVGEAFFGQGTRLTVV.

The chain recombines TRBV28 with TRBJ2-4; a possible D gene is TRBD2 (7 bases). V was cut by 10 bases and J by 7 bases, with 20 bases left in between. The CDR3 loop spans 14 amino acids. Germline CDR1 and CDR2: MDHEN and SYDVKM. CDR3 amino acids: CATKGGTRSNIQYF. Here the CDR3 DNA reads TGTGCCACCAAGGGGGGGACAAGGTCGAACATTCAGTACTTC.

This clone was seen a handful of times. This rearrangement joins TRBV24-1 to TRBJ1-4; 11 nucleotides match TRBD1. The CDR3 spans 16 residues. V shed 3 bases and J 2 bases; nucleotides not matched to a gene: 1. Germline CDR1 reads KGHDR; CDR2 reads SFDVKD. The CDR3 loop is CATSDGQGATNEKLFF. The CDR3 bases are TGTGCCACCAGTGATGGACAGGGGGCGACTAATGAAAAACTGTTTTTT.

This clone was found once. This chain connects TRBV20-1 to TRBJ2-3; D not resolved. The germline V gene encodes CDR1 DFQATT and CDR2 SNEGSKA (reference sequence). The V end was cut by 3 bases, the J end by 3 bases, with 7 bases between. The CDR3 is made up of 12 amino acids. CDR3 coding DNA: TGCAGTGCTAGTAGGCTTACAGATACGCAGTATTTT. It codes for CSASRLTDTQYF.

The chain carries TRBV24-1 and TRBJ1-5; 9 positions agree with TRBD1. Per the germline V gene, CDR1 is KGHDR and CDR2 is SFDVKD. J was trimmed by 5 bases and V by 3 bases; bases with no gene match: 7. The CDR3 spans 16 residues. CDR3 bases: TGTGCCACCAGTGATGCGACCGGGACAGGGTATCAGCCCCAGCATTTT. Its protein is CATSDATGTGYQPQHF.

This clone was detected only once. The chain combines TRBV19 with TRBJ1-1; 7 nucleotides match TRBD1. This CDR3 contains 14 residues. V lost 7 bases to trimming and J lost 4 bases; unmatched junction nucleotides: 9. CDR1 and CDR2 (germline): LNHDA, SQIVND (reference sequence). The CDR3 loop reads CASTSTGLSTEAFF. CDR3 sequence (DNA): TGTGCCAGTACCTCGACAGGGTTGAGCACTGAAGCTTTCTTT.

V is TRBV28 and J is TRBJ1-4; TRBD1 might be the D (5 bases). Germline assignment: CDR1 MDHEN and CDR2 SYDVKM. V shed 3 bases and J shed 2 bases, with 13 bases lying between them. This CDR3 is 16 amino acids long. The CDR3 DNA follows: TGTGCCAGCAGTTTTTCCGACAGACCGACTAATGAAAAACTGTTTTTT. It yields the protein CASSFSDRPTNEKLFF.

This chain links TRBV12-3 or TRBV12-4 with TRBJ2-1; possible D gene TRBD1, 5 bases. CDR3 size: 12 residues. V lost 5 bases and J lost 8, with 10 bases in between. The chain's CDR3 is CASSPLRDEQFF. CDR3 sequence (DNA): TGTGCCAGCAGTCCCCTCAGGGATGAGCAGTTCTTC.

J is TRBJ1-6 and V is TRBV19, with D unresolved. Germline assignment: CDR1 LNHDA and CDR2 SQIVND (reference sequence). This CDR3 is 14 amino acids long. V was pared by 7 bases and J by 0 bases, with 7 bases between. Here the CDR3 reads CASKASSYNSPLHF. For the CDR3, the DNA is TGTGCCAGTAAGGCCAGCTCCTATAATTCACCCCTCCACTTT. Based on the CDR3 plus reference TRBV19 and TRBJ1-6, the full variable domain is DGGITQSPKYLFRKEGQNVTLSCEQNLNHDAMYWYRQDPGQGLRLIYYSQIVNDFQKGDIAEGYSVSREKKESFPLTVTSAQKNPTAFYLCASKASSYNSPLHFGNGTRLTVT.

The chain combines TRBV9 with TRBJ2-7; the match to TRBD1 covers 9 bases. Trimming removed 4 bases from V and 5 bases from J; junction bases left unmatched: 16. Germline CDR1 is SGDLS and CDR2 is YYNGEE. This CDR3 has 17 residues. The CDR3 reads CASSTQQLGQGPNEQYF. The CDR3 nucleotides read TGTGCCAGCAGCACCCAGCAGCTGGGACAGGGTCCCAACGAGCAGTACTTC.

This CDR3 is CASSQAWTSGLNEQFF. Here the CDR3 DNA reads TGCGCCAGCAGCCAAGCGTGGACTAGCGGGCTCAATGAGCAGTTCTTC. V is TRBV4-1 and J is TRBJ2-1, with 11 nucleotides matching TRBD2. The CDR3 loop spans 16 amino acids. Trimming removed 1 base from V and 6 bases from J; junction bases left unmatched: 5. Germline values: CDR1 MGHRA, CDR2 YSYEKL.

V gene TRBV7-9 combines with J gene TRBJ1-1; D is perhaps TRBD1 (5 bases). V was trimmed by 1 base and J by 9 bases, leaving 12 bases between them. CDR1 is SEHNR, CDR2 FQNEAQ, per germline (reference sequence). This CDR3 has 13 amino acids. The CDR3 sequence: CASSLGSAGQAFF. Written as DNA, the CDR3 is TGTGCCAGCAGCTTAGGGTCCGCGGGGCAAGCTTTCTTT.

J is TRBJ2-7 and V is TRBV6-1; no definite D call. Between the trimmed V and J ends, which lost 3 bases and 4 bases, there was a span of 4 bases. Per germline, CDR1 MNHNS and CDR2 SASEGT. The CDR3 totals 11 residues. In DNA, the CDR3 is TGTGCCAGCAGTGATTCATACGAGCAGTACTTC. Residues: CASSDSYEQYF.

The chain has TRBV28 and TRBJ2-7; 10 positions match TRBD2. The length of the CDR3 is 14 residues. Germline V CDR1 and CDR2: MDHEN, SYDVKM. Trimming at V came to 5 bases and at J to 3 bases, leaving 4 bases not matched to a gene. The CDR3: CASSGTSDYYEQYF. The CDR3 region has the DNA TGTGCCAGCAGTGGGACTAGCGATTACTACGAGCAGTACTTC.